This T cell receptor (beta chain) was found in a study of blood T cells in healthy people across ages. Trimming took off 3 bases at V and 9 bases at J, with 15 bases between the two ends. CDR3 length equals 14 residues. Germline values: CDR1 KGHSH, CDR2 LQKENI. Only a few counts were recorded for this clonotype. Its specificity is unknown. Overall study findings and caveats: Comparison with aged donors showed that long-lived donors had more naive CD4+ cells and higher diversity. Any changes in expanded clonotypes were possibly confounded, as donor CMV status remained unknown. Researchers deemed the diversity estimates from one million T cells underestimates.

Healthy individuals of Caucasian origin from Russia, aged about 6 to 100, served as donors. It was with a sample-barcoded 5' primer and a J-beta primer mix that a second PCR of roughly 6 to 12 cycles was run. TCRdb processed the 5' RACE reads anew with MiXCR; each CDR3 protein has one entry. This sample has around 900,000 distinct CDR3 sequences; under 35% occur once, and the top ten carry roughly 17%. The chain combines TRBV18 with TRBJ1-5; D is uncertain. The source is a woman aged 80 or older in good health. The sample consisted of blood. CDR3 loop: CASSPRTEGRPQHF. The CDR3 nucleotides read TGTGCCAGCTCACCGAGGACGGAGGGTCGGCCCCAGCATTTT.